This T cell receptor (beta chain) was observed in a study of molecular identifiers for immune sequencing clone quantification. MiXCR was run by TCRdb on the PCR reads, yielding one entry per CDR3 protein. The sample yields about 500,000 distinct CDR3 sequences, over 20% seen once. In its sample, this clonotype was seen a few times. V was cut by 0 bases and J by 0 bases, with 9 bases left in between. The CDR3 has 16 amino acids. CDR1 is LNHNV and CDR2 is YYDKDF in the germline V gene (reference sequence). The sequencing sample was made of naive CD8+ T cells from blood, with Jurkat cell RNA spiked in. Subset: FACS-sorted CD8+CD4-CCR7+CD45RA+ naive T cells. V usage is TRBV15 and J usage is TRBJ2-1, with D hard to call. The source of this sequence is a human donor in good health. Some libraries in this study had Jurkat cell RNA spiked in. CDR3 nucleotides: TGTGCCACCAGCAGAGATCTTGGTAGCTCCTACAATGAGCAGTTCTTC. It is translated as CATSRDLGSSYNEQFF.